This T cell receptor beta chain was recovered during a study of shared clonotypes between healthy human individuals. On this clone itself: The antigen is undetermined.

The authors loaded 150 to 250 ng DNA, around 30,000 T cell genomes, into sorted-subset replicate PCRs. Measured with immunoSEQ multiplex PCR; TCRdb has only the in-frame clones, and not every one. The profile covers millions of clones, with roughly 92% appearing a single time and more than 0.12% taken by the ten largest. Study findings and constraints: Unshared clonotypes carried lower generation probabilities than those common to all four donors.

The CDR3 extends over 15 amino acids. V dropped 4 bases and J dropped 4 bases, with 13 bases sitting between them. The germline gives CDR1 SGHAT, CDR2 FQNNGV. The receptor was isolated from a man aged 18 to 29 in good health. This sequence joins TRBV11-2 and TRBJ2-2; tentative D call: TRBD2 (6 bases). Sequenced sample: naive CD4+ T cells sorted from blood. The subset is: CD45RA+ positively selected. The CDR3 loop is CASSYTGGSTGELFF. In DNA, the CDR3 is TGTGCCAGCAGCTATACCGGAGGGAGCACCGGGGAGCTGTTTTTT.